The clone carrying this TCR beta chain has just a few counts. Time point specified: blood at routine non-recurrence follow-up after resection. Frozen PBMC, nontumor lung or tumor provided whole RNA, which was sequenced unsorted. V lost 4 bases, J lost 0 bases, and 5 bases stayed unmatched. This CDR3 region has 16 residues. CDR1 and CDR2 (germline): MNHEY, SVGEGT. In the library, each TCR cDNA molecule bore its own unique molecular identifier. MiXCR, run by TCRdb on the 5' RACE reads, gives a single entry per CDR3 protein. The sample shows roughly 120,000 distinct CDR3 sequences, 10% to 15% of them seen only once. This sample stems from a study of spatial heterogeneity in lung cancer. Study-wide background: The donors, 70 to 80 patients with untreated early-stage non-small cell lung cancer, provided the samples.

This clonotype was sampled from a male donor with early-stage non-small cell lung cancer. This specimen consisted of PBMCs, obtained at follow-up. The J gene is TRBJ1-3, the V gene TRBV6-2 or TRBV6-3; TRBD1 matches 8 bases. The CDR3 DNA reads TGTGCCAGCAGTTCGGGACAGGTTGACTCTGGAAACACCATATATTTT. This sequence encodes CASSSGQVDSGNTIYF.